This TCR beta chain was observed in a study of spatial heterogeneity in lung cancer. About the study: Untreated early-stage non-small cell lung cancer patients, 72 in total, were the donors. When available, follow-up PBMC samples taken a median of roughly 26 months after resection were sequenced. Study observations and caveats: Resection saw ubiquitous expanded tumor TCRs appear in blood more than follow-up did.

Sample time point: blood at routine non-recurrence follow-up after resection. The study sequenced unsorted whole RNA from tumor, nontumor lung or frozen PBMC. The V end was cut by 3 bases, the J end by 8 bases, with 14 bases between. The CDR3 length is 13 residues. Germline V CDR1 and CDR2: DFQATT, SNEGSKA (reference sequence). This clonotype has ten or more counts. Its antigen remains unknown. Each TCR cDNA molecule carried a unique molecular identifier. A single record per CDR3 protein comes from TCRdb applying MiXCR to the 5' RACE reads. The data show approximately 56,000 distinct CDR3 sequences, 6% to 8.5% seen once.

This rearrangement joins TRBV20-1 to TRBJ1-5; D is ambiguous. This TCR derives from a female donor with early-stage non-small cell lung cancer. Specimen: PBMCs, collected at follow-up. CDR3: CSASGGSDKPQHF. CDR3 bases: TGCAGTGCTAGCGGTGGCTCTGATAAGCCCCAGCATTTT.